Listed below are T cell receptor beta chains from one sample, sequenced in a study of spatial heterogeneity in lung cancer. Using its own MiXCR run on the 5' RACE reads, TCRdb lists one record per CDR3 protein. The profile shows about 48,000 distinct CDR3 sequences, about 5.8% of them singletons. The sequenced sample was PBMCs, obtained at surgery. The receptors come from a male donor with early-stage non-small cell lung cancer. CDR3s include the opening cysteine and the closing phenylalanine or tryptophan. D genes are given only for firm matches. Clone size is stated in some rows and not others, as once, few, many or a class when expanded.

clone_size	v_call	j_call	d_call	cdr3_nt	cdr3_aa
few	TRBV20-1	TRBJ2-1	TRBD2	TGCAGTGCTACAGGACTAGATGTGTTTGATGAGCAGTTCTTC	CSATGLDVFDEQFF
many	TRBV11-1	TRBJ2-3	-	TGTGCCAGCAGCTTAGCCCTTTCGGATACGCAGTATTTT	CASSLALSDTQYF
few	TRBV18	TRBJ1-2	-	TGTGCCAGCTCACCAACCGCTAACTATGGCTACACCTTC	CASSPTANYGYTF
many	TRBV29-1	TRBJ2-1	-	TGCAGCGTTGAAGTAGTCCACGAGCAGTTCTTC	CSVEVVHEQFF
medium-sized	TRBV7-6	TRBJ2-7	TRBD2	TGTGCCAGCAGCTTAAGCACCGGGACTAGGGGCTACGAGCAGTACTTC	CASSLSTGTRGYEQYF
many	TRBV18	TRBJ1-1	-	TGTGCCAGCTCACCAGGGGCAAGCGCTGAAGCTTTCTTT	CASSPGASAEAFF
many	TRBV20-1	TRBJ2-7	-	TGCAGTGCTAGAGAGGAGGGAAGGGCCCCCTACGAGCAGTACTTC	CSAREEGRAPYEQYF
many	TRBV27	TRBJ2-7	TRBD1	TGTGCCAGCAGTCCTTTGACAGGGAAGGAGGACGAGCAGTACTTC	CASSPLTGKEDEQYF
many	TRBV12-3/TRBV12-4	TRBJ1-5	TRBD1	TGTGCCAGCAGTATATCGGGACAGACTCAGCCCCAGCATTTT	CASSISGQTQPQHF
many	TRBV7-8	TRBJ1-6	TRBD1	TGTGCCAGCAGCTCTGGGACAGGGGCCCCAAATTCACCCCTCCACTTT	CASSSGTGAPNSPLHF
many	TRBV29-1	TRBJ2-7	-	TGCAGCGCGGACGAGCAGTACTTC	CSADEQYF
many	TRBV19	TRBJ1-5	-	TGTGCCAGTAGTACCCCCCAACAGCCCCAGCATTTT	CASSTPQQPQHF
-	TRBV5-1	TRBJ2-3	-	TGCGCCAGCAGCTTGGATAGGGTACCAGATACGCAGTATTTT	CASSLDRVPDTQYF
many	TRBV28	TRBJ2-7	-	TGTGCCAGCAACCAGGGCTACGAGCAGTACTTC	CASNQGYEQYF
many	TRBV28	TRBJ1-4	-	TGTGCCAGCAGTCCCGTCCTTCTCGGAGAACTGTTTTTT	CASSPVLLGELFF
many	TRBV20-1	TRBJ2-3	-	TGCAGTGCTAGAGAAGATACGCAGTATTTT	CSAREDTQYF
many	TRBV7-9	TRBJ2-4	-	TGTGCCAGCAGCTTAGGGTCCGACAGTGTAAACATTCAGTACTTC	CASSLGSDSVNIQYF
few	TRBV27	TRBJ1-2	TRBD1	TGTGCCAGCAGTTTAGGGGGACAGGGCTCCAGCTACACCTTC	CASSLGGQGSSYTF
many	TRBV14	TRBJ2-1	-	TGTGCCAGCAGCCAAGATCAGGTAGCGGCCTACAATGAGCAGTTCTTC	CASSQDQVAAYNEQFF
many	TRBV5-5	TRBJ2-7	-	TGTGCCAGCAGCTTGGGTACCATTTACTACGAGCAGTACTTC	CASSLGTIYYEQYF
many	TRBV11-2	TRBJ2-1	TRBD2	TGTGCCAGCAGCTTAGTACTAGCGGGCTACTCCTACAATGAGCAGTTCTTC	CASSLVLAGYSYNEQFF
many	TRBV3-1	TRBJ1-6	-	TGTGCCAGCAGCCATAGGACTGCTAACTCACCCCTCCACTTT	CASSHRTANSPLHF
-	TRBV7-2	TRBJ2-3	-	TGTGCCAGCAGCTTAATTGATACGCAGTATTTT	CASSLIDTQYF
many	TRBV20-1	TRBJ2-5	TRBD2	TGCAGTGCTCAGGAACGGACTAGCGGGGGGAGAGCCCAGTACTTC	CSAQERTSGGRAQYF
-	TRBV10-3	TRBJ2-7	-	TGTGCCATCCGCACTAGGGAGAGCTCCTACGAGCAGTACTTC	CAIRTRESSYEQYF
many	TRBV7-2	TRBJ2-7	-	TGTGCCAGCAGCTTAGCCGGCCAGGCCTACGAGCAGTACTTC	CASSLAGQAYEQYF
many	TRBV6-5	TRBJ2-7	TRBD1	TGTGCCAGCAGTCGAACAGGGGCTTCGCCCTTGGAGCAGTACTTC	CASSRTGASPLEQYF
many	TRBV4-1	TRBJ2-1	TRBD2	TGCGCCAGCAGCCAAGTAGGGACTAGCGGGACCCTCTCCTACAATGAGCAGTTCTTC	CASSQVGTSGTLSYNEQFF
many	TRBV9	TRBJ2-3	-	TGTGCCAGCGCAAAGGGTCTTTTAAAGACCAGCACAGATACGCAGTATTTT	CASAKGLLKTSTDTQYF
few	TRBV18	TRBJ2-1	TRBD2	TGTGCCAGCTCACCGGCGGGACTAGCGGGAGTGAATGAGCAGTTCTTC	CASSPAGLAGVNEQFF
many	TRBV6-2/TRBV6-3	TRBJ2-5	-	TGTGCCAGCAGTTATGGCGGGTCGGTACAAGAGACCCAGTACTTC	CASSYGGSVQETQYF
many	TRBV4-1	TRBJ2-1	TRBD2	TGCGCCAGCAGCCAGTTCCCCGGGACTAGCGATACCAATGAGCAGTTCTTC	CASSQFPGTSDTNEQFF
many	TRBV6-5	TRBJ2-3	-	TGTGCCAGCAGTTACTCAAGGTTTTCAGATACGCAGTATTTT	CASSYSRFSDTQYF
many	TRBV11-2	TRBJ2-7	-	TGTGCCAGCAGCTTAGAGGCTAGCTACGAGCAGTACTTC	CASSLEASYEQYF
many	TRBV29-1	TRBJ2-7	-	TGCAGCGTTGGAGCGGGCGTAAGGTACGAGCAGTACTTC	CSVGAGVRYEQYF
many	TRBV21-1	TRBJ1-1	-	TGTGCCAGCAGCAAAGGGGGCGCCCTGATGTACACTGAAGCTTTCTTT	CASSKGGALMYTEAFF
many	TRBV7-2	TRBJ2-7	TRBD2	TGTGCCAGCAGCTTAGTGTCCGGGACTAGCGACTCCTACGAGCAGTACTTC	CASSLVSGTSDSYEQYF
many	TRBV6-2/TRBV6-3	TRBJ1-1	TRBD1	TGTGCCAGCAGTACACACCGGGACAGGACTCACACTGAAGCTTTCTTT	CASSTHRDRTHTEAFF
few	TRBV30	TRBJ2-7	-	TGTGCCTGGAGTCCCAGGCCGAAGCCCTACGAGCAGTACTTC	CAWSPRPKPYEQYF
many	TRBV7-9	TRBJ2-5	-	TGTGCCAGCAGCTTAGGGGAGTTCCAAGAGACCCAGTACTTC	CASSLGEFQETQYF
few	TRBV7-9	TRBJ2-6	TRBD1	TGTGCCAGCAGCCTCCGGGACAGCTGGACCTCTGGGGCCAACGTCCTGACTTTC	CASSLRDSWTSGANVLTF